The clone carrying this T cell receptor beta chain was found many times. Its antigen is unidentified. These data belong to a study of T cells after yellow fever vaccination. This CDR3 region has 14 residues. CDR1 and CDR2 from the germline V gene are MNHNY and SVGAGI (reference sequence). The germline V and J ends were trimmed by 6 bases and 0 bases, with 10 bases remaining between them. Findings and limits, study-wide: At 95% to 98% for CD4 and almost 90% for CD8, most primary-vaccination clones showed up again after the booster.

UMIs were added to TCR cDNA along with a universal primer site when it was made by 5'RACE template switching. MiXCR was run by TCRdb on the 5' RACE reads, yielding one entry per CDR3 protein. This table holds 300,000 to 350,000 distinct CDR3 sequences, 3.5% to 5% found once. This sample comprised PBMCs, obtained 15 days after the yellow fever booster vaccination. This TCR was sampled from a man aged 18 to 29 who received the YFV17D yellow fever vaccine. The chain joins TRBV6-6 to TRBJ2-3, with D unresolved. The CDR3 loop reads CASRFQDSTDTQYF. DNA for the CDR3: TGTGCCAGCAGGTTTCAGGACAGCACAGATACGCAGTATTTT.